The clone carrying this T cell receptor (beta chain) has just a few counts. Through Arm-PCR of CDR3 regions and iRepertoire HTBI primers, TCR beta libraries were built. A single record per CDR3 protein comes from TCRdb applying MiXCR to the multiplex PCR reads. The sample lists approximately 310,000 distinct CDR3 sequences; 15% to 20% were seen once. Described time point: newly diagnosed GD, antithyroid drugs for less than 3 months. The authors made the TCR library using RNA they extracted from PBMCs. Patients hailed from an endocrinology department in Xi'an, China. CDR1 is LNHDA, CDR2 SQIVND, per germline (reference sequence). V lost 3 bases to trimming and J lost 4 bases; unmatched junction nucleotides: 6. The CDR3 covers 16 residues. The data belong to a study of regulatory T cells in long-lasting Graves disease. Across the whole study: Graves' patients diagnosed newly had used antithyroid drugs under 3 months.

The clonotype originates from a female donor with Graves disease. The sequenced sample was peripheral blood mononuclear cells (PBMCs), obtained at new diagnosis, from a patient treated with antithyroid drugs. The V and J genes are TRBV19 and TRBJ2-2, with 9 nucleotides matching TRBD1. The CDR3 is CASSIWGQGSTGELFF. CDR3 nucleotide sequence: TGTGCCAGTAGTATTTGGGGACAGGGAAGCACCGGGGAGCTGTTTTTT. The full variable domain, its missing parts supplied by reference TRBV19 and TRBJ2-2, is DGGITQSPKYLFRKEGQNVTLSCEQNLNHDAMYWYRQDPGQGLRLIYYSQIVNDFQKGDIAEGYSVSREKKESFPLTVTSAQKNPTAFYLCASSIWGQGSTGELFFGEGSRLTVL.